These T cell receptor beta chains were read from a single sample in a study of regulatory T cells in long-lasting Graves disease. TCRdb reprocessed the multiplex PCR reads with MiXCR, giving one entry per CDR3 protein. The repertoire holds hundreds of thousands of distinct CDR3 sequences, with roughly 15% as singletons. These data also formed part of another study, on T cells in Graves' hyperthyroidism and ophthalmopathy.

The sample here was peripheral blood mononuclear cells (PBMCs), taken at new diagnosis, from a patient treated with antithyroid drugs. These receptors were obtained from a woman between 25 and 40 years old with Graves disease. The CDR3 runs from the conserved cysteine through the conserved F or W. A D gene is named only where the DNA matches it firmly. Size is omitted from some rows. Given values are once, few, many or a class for expanded clones.

>TRBV7-8|TRBJ2-3|TRBD2|many|17
TGTGCCAGCAGCGCCAGTTGGGCGACTAGCGGGATAGATACGCAGTATTTT
CASSASWATSGIDTQYF
>TRBV6-1|TRBJ2-7|TRBD2|many|13
TGTGCCAGCTCCCGGACTAGTTTCTACGAGCAGTACTTC
CASSRTSFYEQYF
>TRBV2|TRBJ2-1|TRBD2|many|18
TGTGCCAGCAGTGAACCGGGACTAGCGGGCTCCTCCTACAATGAGCAGTTCTTC
CASSEPGLAGSSYNEQFF
>TRBV28|TRBJ2-7|TRBD2|many|15
TGTGCCAGCAGTTCCCCCCTCGGGAGGATGAACGAGCAGTACTTC
CASSSPLGRMNEQYF
>TRBV6-1|TRBJ2-1|TRBD2|many|16
TGTGCCAGCAGGAAAATCGGCGGGAGTGCCGCCAATGAGCAGTTCTTC
CASRKIGGSAANEQFF
>TRBV27|TRBJ2-3|.|.|14
TGTGCCAGCAGTCCAGCTGGGAGTGCAGATACGCAGTATTTT
CASSPAGSADTQYF
>TRBV6-2/TRBV6-3|TRBJ2-7|.|many|19
TGTGCCAGCAGTTATCATCCTCGGGCGTCGCCCAACCCCTTTTCCGAGCAGTACTTC
CASSYHPRASPNPFSEQYF
>TRBV2|TRBJ2-1|TRBD1|few|15
TGTGCCAGCATCGGACAGGGAAGCTCCTACAATGAGCAGTTCTTC
CASIGQGSSYNEQFF
>TRBV5-5|TRBJ2-7|.|few|15
TGTGCCAGCAGCACAGGGACATACTTACCCTACGAGCAGTACTTC
CASSTGTYLPYEQYF
>TRBV6-1|TRBJ2-3|.|many|13
TGTGCCACCGCCGCAACTAGCACAGATACGCAGTATTTT
CATAATSTDTQYF
>TRBV28|TRBJ1-5|.|many|14
TGTGCCAGCAGTACCTGGGCTAACAATCAGCCCCAGCATTTT
CASSTWANNQPQHF
>TRBV11-1|TRBJ2-7|TRBD1|.|15
TGTGCCAGCAGCTTAGTTGGGACAGACTCCTACGAGCAGTACTTC
CASSLVGTDSYEQYF
>TRBV6-1|TRBJ2-7|.|.|10
TGTGCCAGCAATGGTGGGGAGCAGTACTTC
CASNGGEQYF
>TRBV3-1|TRBJ2-2|TRBD2|few|18
TGTGCCAGCAGCCTTACTCCGGGACTAGCGGGAGCCACCGGGGAGCTGTTTTTT
CASSLTPGLAGATGELFF
>TRBV20-1|TRBJ2-1|TRBD2|.|15
TGCAGTGCTACCCTTAGCGGGAGGGGACCCAATGAGCAGTTCTTC
CSATLSGRGPNEQFF
>TRBV5-1|TRBJ2-7|.|.|14
TGCGCCAGCAGCTACCCTAACAGTTTTGACGAGCAGTACTTC
CASSYPNSFDEQYF
>TRBV19|TRBJ2-5|TRBD2|few|13
TGTGCCAGTACCTCGACTAGCGCGGAGACCCAGTACTTC
CASTSTSAETQYF
>TRBV7-9|TRBJ1-2|TRBD1|few|15
TGTGCCAGCAGCCCTCGGGACAGGGTCCTCTATGGCTACACCTTC
CASSPRDRVLYGYTF
>TRBV20-1|TRBJ2-1|TRBD2|many|12
TGCAGTGCTCGTCCAACTAGCGCTGAGCAGTTCTTC
CSARPTSAEQFF
>TRBV20-1|TRBJ1-1|.|many|18
TGCAGTGCTAGGATATCACACAGGGCGAGTAACATGAACACTGAAGCTTTCTTT
CSARISHRASNMNTEAFF